This TCR beta chain comes out of a study of blood T cell repertoires in COVID-19. Under the authors' procedure: Reference gene primer amplification yielded estimated nucleated cell counts. Here immunoSEQ multiplex PCR was the method, and the copy in TCRdb shows in-frame clones only, minus some. That table furnishes V, J and clone size, whereas the DNA furnished D and trimming. The repertoire holds tens of thousands of clones, with approximately 92% as singletons. The sequenced material came from peripheral blood. This TCR was recovered from an older man with acute or convalescent COVID-19.

CDR3 DNA: TGTGCCAGCTCCCCAGGGACAGGGGCTTCCAATCAGCCCCAGCATTTT. This sequence encodes CASSPGTGASNQPQHF. The gene calls are TRBV18 and TRBJ1-5; 10 bases match TRBD1. The CDR3 has 16 residues. Germline CDR1 reads KGHSH; CDR2 reads LQKENI. J gave up 3 bases and V 6 bases, and 8 bases lay outside the gene matches.